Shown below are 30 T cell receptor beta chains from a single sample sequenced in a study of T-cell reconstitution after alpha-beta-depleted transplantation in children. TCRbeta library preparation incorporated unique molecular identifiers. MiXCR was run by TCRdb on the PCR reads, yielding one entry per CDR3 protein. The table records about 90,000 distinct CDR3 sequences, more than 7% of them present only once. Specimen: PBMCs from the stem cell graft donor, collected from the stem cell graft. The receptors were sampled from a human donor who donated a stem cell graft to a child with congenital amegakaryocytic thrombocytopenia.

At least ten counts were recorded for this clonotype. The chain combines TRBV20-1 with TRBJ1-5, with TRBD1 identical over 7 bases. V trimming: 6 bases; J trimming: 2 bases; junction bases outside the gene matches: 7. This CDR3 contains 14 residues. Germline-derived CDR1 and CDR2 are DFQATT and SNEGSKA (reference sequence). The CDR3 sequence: CSAGQAGGNQPQHF. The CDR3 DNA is TGCAGTGCCGGACAGGCAGGAGGCAATCAGCCCCAGCATTTT.

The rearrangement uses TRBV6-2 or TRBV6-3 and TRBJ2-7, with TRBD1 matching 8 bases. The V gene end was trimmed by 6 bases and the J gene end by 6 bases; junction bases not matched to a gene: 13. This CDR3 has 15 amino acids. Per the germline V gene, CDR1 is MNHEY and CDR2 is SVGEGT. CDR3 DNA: TGTGCCAGCAGGACTTGGACAGGGAACCCAGCCGAGCAGTACTTC. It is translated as CASRTWTGNPAEQYF.

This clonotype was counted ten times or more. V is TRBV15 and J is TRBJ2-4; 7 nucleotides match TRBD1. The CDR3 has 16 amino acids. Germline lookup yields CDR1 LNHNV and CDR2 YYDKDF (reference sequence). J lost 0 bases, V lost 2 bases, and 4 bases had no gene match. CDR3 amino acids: CATSRTGALAKNIQYF. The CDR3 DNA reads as TGTGCCACCAGCAGAACAGGGGCCTTAGCCAAAAACATTCAGTACTTC.

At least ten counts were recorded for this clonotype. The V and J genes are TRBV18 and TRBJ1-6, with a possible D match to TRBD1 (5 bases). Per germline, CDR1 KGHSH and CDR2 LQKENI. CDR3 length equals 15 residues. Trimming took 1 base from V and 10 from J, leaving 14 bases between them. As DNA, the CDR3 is TGTGCCAGCTCACCACAGAGCAGGGAGGGATCACCCCTCCACTTT. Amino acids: CASSPQSREGSPLHF.

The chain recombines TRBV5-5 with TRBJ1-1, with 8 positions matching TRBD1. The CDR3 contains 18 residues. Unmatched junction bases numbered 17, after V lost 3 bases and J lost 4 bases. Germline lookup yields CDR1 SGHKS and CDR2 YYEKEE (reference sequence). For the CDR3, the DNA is TGTGCCAGCAGCTCAACGACAGGGGCGTCGGTAATTCTCACTGAAGCTTTCTTT. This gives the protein CASSSTTGASVILTEAFF.

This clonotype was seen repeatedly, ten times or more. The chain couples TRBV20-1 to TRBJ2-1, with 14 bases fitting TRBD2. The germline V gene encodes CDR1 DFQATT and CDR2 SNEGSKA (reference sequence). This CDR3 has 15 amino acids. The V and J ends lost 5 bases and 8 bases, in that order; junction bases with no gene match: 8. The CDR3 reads CSAARLAGGPDEQFF. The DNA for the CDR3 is TGCAGTGCTGCCAGACTAGCGGGGGGGCCCGATGAGCAGTTCTTC.

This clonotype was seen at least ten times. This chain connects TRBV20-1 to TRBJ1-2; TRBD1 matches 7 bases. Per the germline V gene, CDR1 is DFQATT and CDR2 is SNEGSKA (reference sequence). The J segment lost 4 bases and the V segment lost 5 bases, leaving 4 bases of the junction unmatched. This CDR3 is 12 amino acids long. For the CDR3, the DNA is TGCAGTGCTGCCGGGACAGTCTATGGCTACACCTTC. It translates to CSAAGTVYGYTF.

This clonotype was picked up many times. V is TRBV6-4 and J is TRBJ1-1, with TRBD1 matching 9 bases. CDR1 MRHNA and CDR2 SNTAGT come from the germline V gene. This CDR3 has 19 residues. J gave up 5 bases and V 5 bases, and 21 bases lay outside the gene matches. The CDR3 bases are TGTGCCAGCAGTACGGACAGGGGATGGGGCGTGGGTGATAGGACTGAAGCTTTCTTT. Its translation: CASSTDRGWGVGDRTEAFF.

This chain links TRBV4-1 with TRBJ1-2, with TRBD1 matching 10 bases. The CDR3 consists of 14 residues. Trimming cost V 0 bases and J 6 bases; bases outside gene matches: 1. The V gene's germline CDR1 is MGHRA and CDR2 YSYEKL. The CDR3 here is CASSQEGTGDGYTF. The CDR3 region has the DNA TGCGCCAGCAGCCAAGAAGGGACAGGGGATGGCTACACCTTC.

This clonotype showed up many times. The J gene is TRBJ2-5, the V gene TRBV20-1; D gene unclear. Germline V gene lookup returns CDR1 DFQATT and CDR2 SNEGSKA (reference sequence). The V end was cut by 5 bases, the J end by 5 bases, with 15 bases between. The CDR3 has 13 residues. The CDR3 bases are TGCAGTGCTCCCCGGTCGTCCGCCGAGACCCAGTACTTC. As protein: CSAPRSSAETQYF.

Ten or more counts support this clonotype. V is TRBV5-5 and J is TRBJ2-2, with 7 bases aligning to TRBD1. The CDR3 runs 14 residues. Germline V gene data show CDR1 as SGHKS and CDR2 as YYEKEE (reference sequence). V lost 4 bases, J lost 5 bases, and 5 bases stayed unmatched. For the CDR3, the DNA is TGTGCCAGCAGCGAGACAGGGCTAACCGGGGAGCTGTTTTTT. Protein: CASSETGLTGELFF.

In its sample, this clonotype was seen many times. CDR3 sequence (DNA): TGTGCCAGCTCACCATTCTCCGGCACCGGGGAGCTGTTTTTT. Translating gives CASSPFSGTGELFF. V gene TRBV18 combines with J gene TRBJ2-2, with unresolved D. The germline V and J ends were trimmed by 2 bases and 4 bases, with 8 bases remaining between them. The CDR3 covers 14 residues. Germline V gene lookup returns CDR1 KGHSH and CDR2 LQKENI.

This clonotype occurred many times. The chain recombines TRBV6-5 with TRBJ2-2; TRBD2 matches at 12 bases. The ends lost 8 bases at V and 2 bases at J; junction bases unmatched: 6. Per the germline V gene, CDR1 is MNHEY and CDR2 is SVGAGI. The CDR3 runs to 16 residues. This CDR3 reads CASRGLAGFNTGELFF. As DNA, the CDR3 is TGTGCCAGCCGGGGACTAGCGGGTTTCAACACCGGGGAGCTGTTTTTT.

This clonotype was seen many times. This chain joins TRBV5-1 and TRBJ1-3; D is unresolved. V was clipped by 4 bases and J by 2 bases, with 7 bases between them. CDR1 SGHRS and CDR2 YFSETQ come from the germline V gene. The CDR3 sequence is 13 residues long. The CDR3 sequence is CASSIDTGNTIYF. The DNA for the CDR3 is TGCGCCAGCAGCATCGACACTGGAAACACCATATATTTT. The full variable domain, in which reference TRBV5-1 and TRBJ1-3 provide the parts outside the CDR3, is KAGVTQTPRYLIKTRGQQVTLSCSPISGHRSVSWYQQTPGQGLQFLFEYFSETQRNKGNFPGRFSGRQFSNSRSEMNVSTLELGDSALYLCASSIDTGNTIYFGEGSWLTVV.

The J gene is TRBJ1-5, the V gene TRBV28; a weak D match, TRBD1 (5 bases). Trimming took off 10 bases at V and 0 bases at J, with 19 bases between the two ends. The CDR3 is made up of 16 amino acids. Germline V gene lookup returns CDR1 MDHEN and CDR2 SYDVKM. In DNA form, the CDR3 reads TGTGCCATGAGCCCCGGGACCCTCTATAGCAATCAGCCCCAGCATTTT. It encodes CAMSPGTLYSNQPQHF.

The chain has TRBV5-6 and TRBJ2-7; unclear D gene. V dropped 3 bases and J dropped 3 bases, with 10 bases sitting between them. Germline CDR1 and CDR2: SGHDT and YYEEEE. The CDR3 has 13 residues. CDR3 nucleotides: TGTGCCAGCAGCTCCGGACCAGACTACGAGCAGTACTTC. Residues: CASSSGPDYEQYF.

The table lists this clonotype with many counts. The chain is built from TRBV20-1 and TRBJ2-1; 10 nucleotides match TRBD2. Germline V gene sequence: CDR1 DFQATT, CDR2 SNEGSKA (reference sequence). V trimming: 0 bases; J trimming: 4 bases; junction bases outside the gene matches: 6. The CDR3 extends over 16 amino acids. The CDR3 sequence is CSAREASGRRYNEQFF. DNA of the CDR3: TGCAGTGCTAGAGAGGCTAGCGGGAGACGTTACAATGAGCAGTTCTTC.

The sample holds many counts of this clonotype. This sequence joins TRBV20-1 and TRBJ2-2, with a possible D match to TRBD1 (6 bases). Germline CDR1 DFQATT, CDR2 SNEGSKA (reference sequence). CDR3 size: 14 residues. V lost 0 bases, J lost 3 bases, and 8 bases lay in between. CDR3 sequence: CSAREAGDTGELFF. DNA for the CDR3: TGCAGTGCTAGAGAGGCAGGGGACACCGGGGAGCTGTTTTTT.

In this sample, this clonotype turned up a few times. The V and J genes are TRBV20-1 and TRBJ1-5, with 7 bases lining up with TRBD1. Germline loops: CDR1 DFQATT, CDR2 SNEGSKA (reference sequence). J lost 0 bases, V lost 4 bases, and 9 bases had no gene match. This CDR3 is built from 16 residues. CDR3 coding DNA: TGCAGTGCTACACAAGGGACAGTCTATAGCAATCAGCCCCAGCATTTT. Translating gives CSATQGTVYSNQPQHF.

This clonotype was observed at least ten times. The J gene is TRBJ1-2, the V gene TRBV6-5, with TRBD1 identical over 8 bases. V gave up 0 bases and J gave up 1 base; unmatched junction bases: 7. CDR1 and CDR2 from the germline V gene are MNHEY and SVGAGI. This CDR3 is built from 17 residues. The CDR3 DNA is TGTGCCAGCAGTTACTCGAAGTCCAGGGGGCTTAACTATGGCTACACCTTC. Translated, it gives CASSYSKSRGLNYGYTF.

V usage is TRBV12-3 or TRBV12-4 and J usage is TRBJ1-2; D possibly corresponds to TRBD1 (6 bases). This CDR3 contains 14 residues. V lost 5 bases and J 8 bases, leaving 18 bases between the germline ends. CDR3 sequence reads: CASSRDNHGEGYTF. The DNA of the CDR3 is TGTGCCAGCAGTCGGGACAACCACGGGGAAGGCTACACCTTC.

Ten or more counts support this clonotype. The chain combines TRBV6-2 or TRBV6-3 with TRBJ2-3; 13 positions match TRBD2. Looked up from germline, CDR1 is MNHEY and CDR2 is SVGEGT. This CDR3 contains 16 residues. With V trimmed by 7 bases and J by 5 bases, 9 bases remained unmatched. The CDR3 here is CASTDGLAGDEDTQYF. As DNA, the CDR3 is TGTGCCAGCACCGATGGACTAGCGGGAGACGAAGATACGCAGTATTTT.

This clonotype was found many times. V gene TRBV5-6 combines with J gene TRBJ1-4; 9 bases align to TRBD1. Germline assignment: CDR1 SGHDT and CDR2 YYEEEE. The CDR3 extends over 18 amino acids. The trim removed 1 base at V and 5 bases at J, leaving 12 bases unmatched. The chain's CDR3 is CASSLYRGPPHKNEKLFF. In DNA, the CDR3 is TGTGCCAGCAGCTTGTACAGGGGGCCCCCGCACAAAAATGAAAAACTGTTTTTT.

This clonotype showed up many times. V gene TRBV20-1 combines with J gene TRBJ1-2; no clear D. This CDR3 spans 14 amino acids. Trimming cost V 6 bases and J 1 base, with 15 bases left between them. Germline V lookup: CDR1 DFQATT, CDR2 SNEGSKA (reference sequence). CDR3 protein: CSAPVAGYNYGYTF. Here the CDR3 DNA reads TGCAGTGCCCCTGTGGCAGGATATAACTATGGCTACACCTTC.

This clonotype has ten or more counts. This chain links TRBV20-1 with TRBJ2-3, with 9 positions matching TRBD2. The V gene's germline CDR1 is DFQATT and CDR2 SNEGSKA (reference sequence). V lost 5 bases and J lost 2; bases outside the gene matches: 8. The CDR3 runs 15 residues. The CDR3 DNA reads TGCAGTGCTCCCGCGGGAGGGAGGCCCACAGATACGCAGTATTTT. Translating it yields CSAPAGGRPTDTQYF.

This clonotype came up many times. CDR3 amino acids: CASSPGTRRYRESYEQYF. The DNA for the CDR3 is TGTGCCAGCAGCCCAGGGACTCGCCGATATAGAGAGTCCTACGAGCAGTACTTC. The V call is TRBV7-9, the J call TRBJ2-7; tentative D call: TRBD2 (6 bases). V lost 5 bases and J lost 1, with 24 bases in between. Germline V CDR1 and CDR2: SEHNR, FQNEAQ (reference sequence). The CDR3 has 18 residues.

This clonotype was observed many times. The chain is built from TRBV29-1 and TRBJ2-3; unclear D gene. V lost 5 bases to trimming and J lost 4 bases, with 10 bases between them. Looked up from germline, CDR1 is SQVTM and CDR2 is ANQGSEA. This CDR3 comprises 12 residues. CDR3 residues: CSVPRAADTQYF. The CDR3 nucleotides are TGCAGCGTTCCCCGGGCCGCAGATACGCAGTATTTT.

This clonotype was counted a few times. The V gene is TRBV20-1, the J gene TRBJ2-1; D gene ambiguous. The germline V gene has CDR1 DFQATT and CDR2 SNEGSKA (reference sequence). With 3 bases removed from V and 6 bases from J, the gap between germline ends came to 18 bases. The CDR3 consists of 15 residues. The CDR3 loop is CSASGFAVVSNEQFF. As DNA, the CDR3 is TGCAGTGCTAGTGGGTTCGCTGTAGTTTCCAATGAGCAGTTCTTC.

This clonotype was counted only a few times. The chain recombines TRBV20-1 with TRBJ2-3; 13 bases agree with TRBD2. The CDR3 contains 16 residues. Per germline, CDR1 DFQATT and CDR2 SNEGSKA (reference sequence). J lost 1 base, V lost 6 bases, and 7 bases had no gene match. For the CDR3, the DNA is TGCAGTGCCCTGAGGACTAGCGGGAGCCGCACAGATACGCAGTATTTT. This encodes CSALRTSGSRTDTQYF.

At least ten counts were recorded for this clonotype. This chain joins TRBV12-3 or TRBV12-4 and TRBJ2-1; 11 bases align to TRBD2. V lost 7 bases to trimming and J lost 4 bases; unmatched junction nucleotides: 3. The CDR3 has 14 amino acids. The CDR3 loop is CASKTSGGYNEQFF. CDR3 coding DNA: TGTGCCAGCAAAACTAGCGGGGGTTACAATGAGCAGTTCTTC.